The clone carrying this T cell receptor (beta chain) turned up a few times. What it recognizes is unknown. MiXCR, run by TCRdb on the RT-PCR reads, gives a single entry per CDR3 protein. The data show fewer than 350,000 distinct CDR3 sequences, 21% seen once. The record originates from a study of response to subunit inactivated influenza vaccine. Regarding the study as a whole: The authors suggested that few new T cells are recruited per seasonal influenza vaccination.

After removal of 6 bases from V and 6 bases from J, the junction contained 7 bases not matched to a gene. CDR1 is MNHEY, CDR2 SVGEGT, per germline. The CDR3 runs to 13 residues. The chain joins TRBV6-2 or TRBV6-3 to TRBJ1-2; 7 bases are shared with TRBD1. The source of this sequence is a man in his fifties or sixties who received an inactivated influenza vaccine. Sequenced here: PBMCs from blood, sampled less than 22 months after vaccination. The CDR3 loop is CASSIRQGDGYTF. CDR3 sequence (DNA): TGTGCCAGCAGCATTAGACAGGGAGATGGCTACACCTTC.